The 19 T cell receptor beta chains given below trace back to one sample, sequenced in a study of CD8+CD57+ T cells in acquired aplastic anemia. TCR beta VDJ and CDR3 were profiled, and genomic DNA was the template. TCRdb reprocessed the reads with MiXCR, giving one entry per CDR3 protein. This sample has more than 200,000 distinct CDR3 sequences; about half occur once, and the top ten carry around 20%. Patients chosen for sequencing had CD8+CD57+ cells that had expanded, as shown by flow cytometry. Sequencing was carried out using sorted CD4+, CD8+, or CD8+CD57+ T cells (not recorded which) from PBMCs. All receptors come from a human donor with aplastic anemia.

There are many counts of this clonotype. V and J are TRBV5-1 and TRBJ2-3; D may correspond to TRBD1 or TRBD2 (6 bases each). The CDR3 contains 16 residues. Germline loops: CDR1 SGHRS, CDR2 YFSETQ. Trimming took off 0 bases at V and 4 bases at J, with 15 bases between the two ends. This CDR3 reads CASSLAAGGSADTQYF. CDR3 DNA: TGCGCCAGCAGCTTGGCCGCCGGGGGCAGCGCAGATACGCAGTATTTT.

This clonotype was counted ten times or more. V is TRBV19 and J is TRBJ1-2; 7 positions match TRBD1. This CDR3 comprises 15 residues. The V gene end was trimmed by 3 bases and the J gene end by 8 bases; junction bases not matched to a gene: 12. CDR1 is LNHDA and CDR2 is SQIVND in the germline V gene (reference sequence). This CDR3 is CASSILRDSTRGYTF. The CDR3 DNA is TGTGCCAGTAGTATCCTCCGGGACAGCACTCGGGGCTACACCTTC.

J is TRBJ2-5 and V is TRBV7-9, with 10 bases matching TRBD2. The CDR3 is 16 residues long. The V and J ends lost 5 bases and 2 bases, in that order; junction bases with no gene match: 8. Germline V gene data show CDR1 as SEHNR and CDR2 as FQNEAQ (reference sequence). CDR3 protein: CASSGRTSGRQETQYF. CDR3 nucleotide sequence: TGTGCCAGCAGCGGTAGGACTAGCGGTCGACAAGAGACCCAGTACTTC.

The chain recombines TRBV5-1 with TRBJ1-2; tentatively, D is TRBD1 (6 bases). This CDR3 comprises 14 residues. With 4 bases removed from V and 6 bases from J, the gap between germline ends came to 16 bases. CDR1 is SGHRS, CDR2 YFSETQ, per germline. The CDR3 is CASSDGRGGDGYTF. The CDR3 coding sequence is TGCGCCAGCAGCGACGGACGAGGGGGAGATGGCTACACCTTC.

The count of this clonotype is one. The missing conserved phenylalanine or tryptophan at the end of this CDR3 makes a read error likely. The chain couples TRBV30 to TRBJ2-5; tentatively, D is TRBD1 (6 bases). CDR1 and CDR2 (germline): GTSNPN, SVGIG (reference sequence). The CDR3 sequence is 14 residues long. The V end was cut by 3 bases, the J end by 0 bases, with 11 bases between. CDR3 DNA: TGTGCCTGGAGGGCCCCAGGGGACCAAGAGACCCAGTACTAC. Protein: CAWRAPGDQETQYY.

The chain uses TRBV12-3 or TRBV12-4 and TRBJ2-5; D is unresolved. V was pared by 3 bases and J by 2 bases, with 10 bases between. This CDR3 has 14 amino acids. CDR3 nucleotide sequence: TGTGCCAGCAGTTTTTCCGGACGGCAAGAGACCCAGTACTTC. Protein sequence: CASSFSGRQETQYF.

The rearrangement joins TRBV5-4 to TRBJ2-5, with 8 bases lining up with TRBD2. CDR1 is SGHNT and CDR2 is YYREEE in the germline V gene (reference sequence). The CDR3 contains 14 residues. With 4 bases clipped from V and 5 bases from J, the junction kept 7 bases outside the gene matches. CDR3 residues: CASSPGGARETQYF. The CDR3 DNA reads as TGTGCCAGCAGCCCGGGGGGGGCGAGGGAGACCCAGTACTTC.

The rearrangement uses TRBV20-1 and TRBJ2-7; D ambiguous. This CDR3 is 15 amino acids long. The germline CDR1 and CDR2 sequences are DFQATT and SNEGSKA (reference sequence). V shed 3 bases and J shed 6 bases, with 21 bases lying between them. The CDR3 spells CSASPTVYEAGEQYF. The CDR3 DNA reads TGCAGTGCTAGCCCCACGGTCTATGAGGCCGGCGAGCAGTACTTC.

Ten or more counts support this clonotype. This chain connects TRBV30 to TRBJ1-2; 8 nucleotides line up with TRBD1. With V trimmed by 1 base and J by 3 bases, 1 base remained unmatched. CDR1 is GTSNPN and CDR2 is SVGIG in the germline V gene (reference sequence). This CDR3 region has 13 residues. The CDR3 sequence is CAWSETGDYGYTF. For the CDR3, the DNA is TGTGCCTGGAGTGAGACAGGGGACTATGGCTACACCTTC.

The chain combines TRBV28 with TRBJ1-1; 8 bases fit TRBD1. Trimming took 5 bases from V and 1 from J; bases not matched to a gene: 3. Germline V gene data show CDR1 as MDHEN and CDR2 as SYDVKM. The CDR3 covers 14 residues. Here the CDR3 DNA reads TGTGCCAGCAGTCCACAGGGGGAGAACACTGAAGCTTTCTTT. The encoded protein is CASSPQGENTEAFF.

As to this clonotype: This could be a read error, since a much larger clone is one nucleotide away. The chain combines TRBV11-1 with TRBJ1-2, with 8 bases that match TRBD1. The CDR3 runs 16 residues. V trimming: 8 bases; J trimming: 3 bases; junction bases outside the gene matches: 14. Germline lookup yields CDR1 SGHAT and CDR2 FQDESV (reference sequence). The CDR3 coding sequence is TGTGCCAGCGGCTCCGGTCAGGGGGCTCTAGACTATGGCTACACCTTC. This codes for CASGSGQGALDYGYTF.

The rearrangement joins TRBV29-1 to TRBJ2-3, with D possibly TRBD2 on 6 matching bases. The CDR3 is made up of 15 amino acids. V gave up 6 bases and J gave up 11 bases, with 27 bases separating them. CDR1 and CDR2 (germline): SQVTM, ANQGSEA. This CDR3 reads CSVRSGGRSYNEQYF. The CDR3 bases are TGCAGCGTCAGGTCCGGGGGACGGTCCTACAATGAGCAGTATTTT.

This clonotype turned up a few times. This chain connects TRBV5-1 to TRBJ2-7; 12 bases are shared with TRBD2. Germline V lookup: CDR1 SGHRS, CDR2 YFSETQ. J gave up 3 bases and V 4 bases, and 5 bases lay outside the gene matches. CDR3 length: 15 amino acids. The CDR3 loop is CASSQASGGGYEQYF. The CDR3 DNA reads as TGCGCCAGCAGCCAAGCTAGCGGGGGGGGCTACGAGCAGTACTTC.

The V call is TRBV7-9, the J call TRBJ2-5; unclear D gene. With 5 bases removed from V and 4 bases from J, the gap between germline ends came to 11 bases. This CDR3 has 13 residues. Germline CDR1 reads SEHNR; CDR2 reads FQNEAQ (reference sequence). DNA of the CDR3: TGTGCCAGCAGCCCCCTCTCGGGAGAGACCCAGTACTTC. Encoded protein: CASSPLSGETQYF.

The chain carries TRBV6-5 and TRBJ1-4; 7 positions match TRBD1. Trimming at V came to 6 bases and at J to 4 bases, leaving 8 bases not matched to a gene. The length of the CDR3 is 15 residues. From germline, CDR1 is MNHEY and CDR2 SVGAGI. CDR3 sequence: CASRPGQSNNEKLFF. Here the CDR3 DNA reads TGTGCCAGCAGACCGGGACAGAGTAATAATGAAAAACTGTTTTTT.

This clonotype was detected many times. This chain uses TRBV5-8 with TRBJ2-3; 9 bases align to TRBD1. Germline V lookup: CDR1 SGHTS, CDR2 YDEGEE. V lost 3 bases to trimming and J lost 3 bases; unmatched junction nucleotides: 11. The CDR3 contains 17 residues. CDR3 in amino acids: CASSSNDRGMRTDTQYF. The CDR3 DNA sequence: TGTGCCAGCAGCTCGAACGACAGGGGGATGAGGACAGATACGCAGTATTTT.

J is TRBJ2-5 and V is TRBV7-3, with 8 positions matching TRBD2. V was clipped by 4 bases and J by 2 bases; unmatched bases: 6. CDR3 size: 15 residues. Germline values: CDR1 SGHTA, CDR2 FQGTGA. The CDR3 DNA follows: TGTGCCAGCAGCTCTGCCGGGGGGGGGCAAGAGACCCAGTACTTC. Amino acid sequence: CASSSAGGGQETQYF.

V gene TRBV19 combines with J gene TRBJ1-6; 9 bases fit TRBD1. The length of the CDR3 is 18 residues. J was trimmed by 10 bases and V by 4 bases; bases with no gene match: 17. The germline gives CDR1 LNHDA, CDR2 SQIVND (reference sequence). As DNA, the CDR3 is TGTGCCAGTAGTAGCAATCCGGGACAGGGTGGCTACGGGTCACCCCTCCACTTT. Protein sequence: CASSSNPGQGGYGSPLHF.

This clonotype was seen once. CDR3 sequence reads: CASSEFGTGRSGELFF. CDR3 nucleotide sequence: TGTGCCAGCAGTGAATTTGGGACAGGAAGGTCCGGGGAGCTGTTTTTT. The J gene is TRBJ2-2, the V gene TRBV25-1; 8 positions agree with TRBD1. Germline V gene sequence: CDR1 MGHDK, CDR2 SYGVNS. This CDR3 spans 16 amino acids. V lost 1 base to trimming and J lost 6 bases; unmatched junction nucleotides: 7.